This TCR beta chain stems from a study of regulatory T cells in long-lasting Graves disease. This clonotype came up many times. The TCR beta library used iRepertoire HTBI primers with Arm-PCR amplification of CDR3. Source study methods: Samples collectively showed 62 TRBV and 14 TRBJ segments. One entry per CDR3 protein, called by TCRdb with MiXCR from the multiplex PCR reads. What appears here as the V and J calls and clone size reflects TCRdb's work, not the paper's. The sample includes more than 450,000 distinct CDR3 sequences, roughly 17% of them seen just once. Germline CDR1 and CDR2: SNHLY and FYNNEI. Losses at the gene ends were 5 bases for V and 3 bases for J; bases not matched to a gene: 9. The CDR3 is 15 residues long. Time point indicated: newly diagnosed GD, antithyroid drugs for less than 3 months. Extracted PBMC RNA gave rise to the TCR library. A blood draw put around 9 milliliters of peripheral blood into EDTA tubes.

This sample also belongs to another study, concerning T cells in Graves' hyperthyroidism and ophthalmopathy.

The sequencing here drew on peripheral blood mononuclear cells (PBMCs), taken at new diagnosis, from a patient treated with antithyroid drugs. The chain employs TRBV2 and TRBJ2-5, with TRBD1 matching 7 bases. The TCR was taken from a man aged 35-49 years with Graves disease. The CDR3: CASSSGSGGKETQYF. In nucleotides, the CDR3 is TGTGCCAGCAGTTCCGGCTCAGGGGGTAAAGAGACCCAGTACTTC.